These T cell receptor beta chains were read from a single sample in a study of T cell repertoires in cytomegalovirus infection. TCRdb analysed the reads with MiXCR anew, one entry per CDR3 protein. The sample lists roughly 100,000 distinct CDR3 sequences; approximately 45% were seen once. No antigen has been assigned to these receptors. Material: CD8+ T cells from cultured PBMCs, obtained from culture after CMV antigen stimulation. The receptors were sampled from a human donor in good health (CMV status not recorded). Some clones in this sample may be carry-over from other donors' samples. Both conserved end residues are part of each CDR3. A D gene is named only where the DNA matches it firmly. Rows give clone size only sometimes, using once, few, many, or a class for an expanded clone.

>TRBV27|-|TRBJ1-2|-
CASSFRMAHPYGYTF
TGTGCCAGCAGTTTCCGAATGGCCCACCCCTATGGCTACACCTTC
>TRBV7-8|TRBD1|TRBJ2-1|-
CASSLNFGTGDRSYNEQFF
TGTGCCAGCAGCCTTAATTTTGGGACAGGGGACAGGTCCTACAATGAGCAGTTCTTC
>TRBV27|-|TRBJ2-1|-
CASSLGKNDEQFF
TGTGCCAGCAGTTTAGGGAAGAACGACGAGCAGTTCTTC
>TRBV7-8|TRBD1|TRBJ2-7|few
CASSLSPGQGIYEQYF
TGTGCCAGCAGCTTAAGTCCGGGACAGGGTATCTACGAGCAGTACTTC
>TRBV20-1|-|TRBJ1-1|-
CSAGYRDIVRNTEAFF
TGCAGTGCTGGTTACCGGGACATCGTACGGAACACTGAAGCTTTCTTT
>TRBV27|-|TRBJ2-7|-
CASRFIPSSYEQYF
TGTGCCAGCAGATTTATCCCGAGCTCCTACGAGCAGTACTTC
>TRBV29-1|-|TRBJ2-1|-
CSVDSAYYNEQFF
TGCAGCGTTGACAGCGCTTACTACAATGAGCAGTTCTTC
>TRBV12-5|-|TRBJ1-1|-
CASGLVVRDTEAFF
TGTGCTAGTGGTTTAGTGGTCCGGGACACTGAAGCTTTCTTT
>TRBV7-2|-|TRBJ2-1|many
CASSLGYNEQFF
TGTGCCAGCAGCTTAGGGTACAATGAGCAGTTCTTC
>TRBV6-1|-|TRBJ2-7|few
CASTNNPSSYEQYF
TGTGCCAGCACCAACAACCCAAGCTCCTACGAGCAGTACTTC
>TRBV6-5|-|TRBJ1-6|-
CASSPSGVGRANSPLHF
TGTGCCAGCAGTCCCTCAGGAGTGGGGCGTGCTAATTCACCCCTCCACTTT
>TRBV15|-|TRBJ2-7|-
CATSLWRTLGEQYF
TGTGCCACCAGCCTTTGGAGAACCTTGGGGGAGCAGTACTTC
>TRBV7-9|-|TRBJ2-7|-
CASFSGSYEQYF
TGTGCCAGCTTTAGCGGTTCCTACGAGCAGTACTTC
>TRBV2|-|TRBJ2-2|-
CASGPGVSNTGELFF
TGTGCCAGCGGGCCGGGTGTTTCGAACACCGGGGAGCTGTTTTTT
>TRBV20-1|-|TRBJ2-5|-
CSAREGTQGQETQYF
TGCAGTGCTAGAGAGGGGACCCAAGGACAAGAGACCCAGTACTTC
>TRBV27|-|TRBJ2-1|-
CASSELGTRGQFF
TGTGCCAGCAGTGAGTTGGGGACGAGGGGGCAGTTCTTC
>TRBV6-5|-|TRBJ2-5|-
CASSYSNAGPQETQYF
TGTGCCAGCAGTTACTCGAATGCAGGCCCGCAAGAGACCCAGTACTTC
>TRBV27|TRBD1|TRBJ1-2|-
CASSFRGQGYGYTF
TGTGCCAGCAGTTTTCGCGGACAGGGCTATGGCTACACCTTC
>TRBV7-9|-|TRBJ2-7|few
CASSDERVPLEQYF
TGTGCCAGCAGCGATGAGAGGGTCCCCCTCGAGCAGTACTTC
>TRBV5-1|-|TRBJ2-7|few
CASSLSAGTFYEQYF
TGCGCCAGCAGCTTGTCGGCAGGGACCTTCTACGAGCAGTACTTC
>TRBV7-8|-|TRBJ2-5|-
CASSLKVRGLRETQYF
TGTGCCAGCAGCTTAAAAGTCCGGGGTTTGCGAGAGACCCAGTACTTC
>TRBV28|-|TRBJ1-5|-
CASSLRLNQPQHF
TGTGCCAGCAGTCTCCGACTCAATCAGCCCCAGCATTTT
>TRBV7-2|TRBD2|TRBJ2-1|many
CASSLELAGYNEQFF
TGTGCCAGCAGCTTGGAACTAGCGGGGTACAATGAGCAGTTCTTC
>TRBV7-9|-|TRBJ2-2|-
CASSQSPTAGRDKMNTGELFF
TGTGCCAGCAGCCAGTCCCCGACAGCGGGCCGAGACAAAATGAACACCGGGGAGCTGTTTTTT
>TRBV9|-|TRBJ2-3|-
CASSVEGGSSTDTQYF
TGTGCCAGCAGCGTAGAGGGGGGGTCTAGCACAGATACGCAGTATTTT
>TRBV15|-|TRBJ1-5|-
CATSSQDSNQPQHF
TGTGCCACCAGTTCACAGGATAGCAATCAGCCCCAGCATTTT
>TRBV5-8|-|TRBJ1-6|many
CASSLTGISYNSPLHF
TGTGCCAGCAGCTTGACCGGAATCTCCTATAATTCACCCCTCCACTTT
>TRBV13|TRBD1|TRBJ1-2|-
CASSQGQGINYGYTF
TGTGCCAGCAGCCAAGGACAGGGGATTAACTATGGCTACACCTTC
>TRBV7-8|-|TRBJ2-7|few
CASSSVWEQYF
TGTGCCAGCAGCTCAGTCTGGGAGCAGTACTTC
>TRBV27|-|TRBJ1-5|few
CASSLGRWDNQPQHF
TGTGCCAGCAGTTTGGGGAGGTGGGATAATCAGCCCCAGCATTTT
>TRBV27|-|TRBJ2-7|-
CASSRRAGHEQYF
TGTGCCAGCAGCCGACGCGCAGGACACGAGCAGTACTTC
>TRBV7-6|-|TRBJ2-1|many
CASSPGKEQFF
TGTGCCAGCAGCCCGGGAAAGGAGCAGTTCTTC
>TRBV19|-|TRBJ2-1|-
CASSTLAGDYNEQFF
TGTGCCAGTAGTACCCTCGCGGGCGACTACAATGAGCAGTTCTTC
>TRBV11-2|TRBD1|TRBJ2-3|-
CASSYGQGLTDTQYF
TGTGCCAGCAGCTATGGACAGGGACTCACAGATACGCAGTATTTT
>TRBV25-1|-|TRBJ2-1|few
CASSEPLGGSYNEQFF
TGTGCCAGCAGTGAACCCTTGGGGGGATCCTACAATGAGCAGTTCTTC
>TRBV2|-|TRBJ2-1|few
CASSGPNSYNEQFF
TGTGCCAGCAGTGGACCGAACTCCTACAATGAGCAGTTCTTC